The 31 T cell receptor beta chains given below trace back to one sample, sequenced in a study of blood T cell repertoires in COVID-19 (dated by TCRdb to 2020 to 2022). Library construction relied on the immunoSEQ multiplex PCR assay. Entries here come from immuneACCESS through TCRdb and include only in-frame sequences with V and J called. Some clones fail to appear in such tables; in the studies checked, an unresolved V gene covers under half of the shortfall, and the cause of the remainder is unknown. Here the sample has some 700,000 clones; 85% to 90% occur a single time. About 0.24% of the sample rests with the top ten. The sequencing input was peripheral blood. Receptors originate from a young woman with acute or convalescent COVID-19.

V usage is TRBV4-1 and J usage is TRBJ2-7; 10 bases are shared with TRBD2. V was pared by 0 bases and J by 2 bases, with 7 bases of the junction left unmatched. This CDR3 spans 17 amino acids. CDR1 is MGHRA and CDR2 is YSYEKL in the germline V gene. CDR3 in amino acids: CASSQEQAGGATYEQYF. CDR3 sequence (DNA): TGCGCCAGCAGCCAAGAACAAGCGGGGGGGGCAACCTACGAGCAGTACTTC.

A remark on this clone: The sample carries other DNA sequences with the same CDR3. The chain uses TRBV30 and TRBJ2-5; 8 positions agree with TRBD2. This CDR3 contains 12 residues. Per the germline V gene, CDR1 is GTSNPN and CDR2 is SVGIG (reference sequence). The junction had 4 bases not matched to a gene; V was cut back by 5 bases and J by 5 bases. The DNA of the CDR3 is TGTGCCTGGTCGGGACTAGAGGAGACCCAGTACTTC. It translates to CAWSGLEETQYF.

The chain uses TRBV9 and TRBJ1-3; D gene unclear. The length of the CDR3 is 13 residues. V gave up 7 bases and J gave up 0 bases, with 8 bases separating them. Looked up from germline, CDR1 is SGDLS and CDR2 is YYNGEE. The CDR3, as DNA: TGTGCCAGCGGGCCTTTCTCTGGAAACACCATATATTTT. Amino acid sequence: CASGPFSGNTIYF.

In its sample, this clone was seen once. Its ends do not fully match the called genes, so a read error is possible. The chain recombines TRBV6-4 with TRBJ2-2; TRBD2 matches 8 bases. The CDR3 runs 15 residues. CDR1 and CDR2 (germline): MRHNA, SNTAGT. The CDR3 DNA reads TGTGCCACCAGTGAGGGACTAGCGAACACCGGGGAGCTGTTTTTT. This gives the protein CATSEGLANTGELFF.

This chain uses TRBV27 with TRBJ2-1; TRBD1 is a possible D gene (5 bases). The CDR3 totals 17 residues. V was pared by 3 bases and J by 6 bases, with 21 bases between. Germline-derived CDR1 and CDR2 are MNHEY and SMNVEV (reference sequence). The CDR3 region is CASSFNSLLGQGNEQFF. The CDR3 DNA follows: TGTGCCAGCAGTTTCAACAGCCTGCTCGGGCAGGGCAATGAGCAGTTCTTC.

This clone appeared once. V gene TRBV18 combines with J gene TRBJ1-4; D possibly corresponds to TRBD1 (6 bases). The germline gives CDR1 KGHSH, CDR2 LQKENI. CDR3 size: 14 residues. V was clipped by 5 bases and J by 1 base, with 8 bases between them. CDR3 DNA sequence: TGTGCCAGCTCAGTGACAGGAACTAATGAAAAACTGTTTTTT. It translates to CASSVTGTNEKLFF.

In nucleotides, the CDR3 is TGTGCCTGGAGTGCGACGGGGAGGGACTATGGCTACACCTTC. Its translation is CAWSATGRDYGYTF. The chain is built from TRBV30 and TRBJ1-2, with D hard to call. V was shortened by 1 base and J by 3 bases, with 12 bases between the two germline ends. Germline values: CDR1 GTSNPN, CDR2 SVGIG (reference sequence). The CDR3 length is 14 residues.

This rearrangement joins TRBV29-1 to TRBJ1-3; 8 bases line up with TRBD1. This CDR3 region has 12 residues. Trimming removed 7 bases from V and 6 bases from J; junction bases left unmatched: 5. CDR1 SQVTM and CDR2 ANQGSEA come from the germline V gene. The CDR3 DNA reads TGCAGCGCCGGACAGGGTACAAACACCATATATTTT. Protein product: CSAGQGTNTIYF.

The chain couples TRBV28 to TRBJ1-2, with a weak D call TRBD1 (5 bases). The germline gives CDR1 MDHEN, CDR2 SYDVKM. V was clipped by 2 bases and J by 4 bases, with 11 bases between them. The length of the CDR3 is 14 residues. This CDR3 is CASSLGGRTYGYTF. As DNA, the CDR3 is TGTGCCAGCAGTTTAGGGGGGAGGACCTATGGCTACACCTTC.

This clone was observed a single time. The chain recombines TRBV11-2 with TRBJ1-6; no clear D. CDR3 length: 13 amino acids. The germline V gene has CDR1 SGHAT and CDR2 FQNNGV. V lost 5 bases and J lost 7, with 9 bases in between. The CDR3 DNA follows: TGTGCCAGCAGCAAAACACGAAATTCACCCCTCCACTTT. This gives the protein CASSKTRNSPLHF. Supplemented by reference TRBV11-2 and TRBJ1-6, the full variable domain reads EAGVAQSPRYKIIEKRQSVAFWCNPISGHATLYWYQQILGQGPKLLIQFQNNGVVDDSQLPKDRFSAERLKGVDSTLKIQPAKLEDSAVYLCASSKTRNSPLHFGNGTRLTVT.

V is TRBV12-5 and J is TRBJ1-6, with D tentatively TRBD1 (5 bases). V was trimmed by 0 bases and J by 7 bases, leaving 10 bases between them. The germline gives CDR1 LGHNT, CDR2 FRNRAP. This CDR3 region has 15 residues. CDR3 sequence reads: CASGLVVTENSPLHF. CDR3 in DNA: TGTGCTAGTGGTTTGGTAGTGACAGAGAATTCACCCCTCCACTTT.

The rearrangement uses TRBV19 and TRBJ2-6; TRBD1 matches at 9 bases. With V trimmed by 5 bases and J by 3 bases, 5 bases remained unmatched. The CDR3 contains 16 residues. Germline CDR1 LNHDA, CDR2 SQIVND (reference sequence). CDR3: CASSWDRAYGANVLTF. The DNA of the CDR3 is TGTGCCAGTAGTTGGGACAGGGCGTATGGGGCCAACGTCCTGACTTTC.

V is TRBV19 and J is TRBJ1-3, with TRBD1 as a possible D gene (5 bases). The CDR3 spans 14 residues. The germline V gene has CDR1 LNHDA and CDR2 SQIVND (reference sequence). V lost 4 bases to trimming and J lost 2 bases, with 9 bases between them. DNA for the CDR3: TGTGCCAGTAGTAGAGGAGGGGCTGGAAACACCATATATTTT. It is translated as CASSRGGAGNTIYF.

This clone was seen a few times. The chain has TRBV9 and TRBJ2-1, with TRBD2 identical over 12 bases. CDR1 is SGDLS and CDR2 is YYNGEE in the germline V gene. After removal of 4 bases from V and 7 bases from J, the junction contained 6 bases not matched to a gene. The CDR3 has 15 amino acids. CDR3 sequence reads: CASSILTSGGNEQFF. The CDR3 DNA reads as TGTGCCAGCAGCATCCTGACTAGCGGGGGAAATGAGCAGTTCTTC.

The chain combines TRBV19 with TRBJ1-6; TRBD1 aligns across 7 bases. The CDR3 length is 13 residues. The germline V gene has CDR1 LNHDA and CDR2 SQIVND (reference sequence). V lost 6 bases, J lost 6 bases, and 2 bases stayed unmatched. The CDR3 bases are TGTGCCAGTAGCGACAGGGCTAATTCACCCCTCCACTTT. It encodes CASSDRANSPLHF.

The J gene is TRBJ1-2, the V gene TRBV2, with 7 bases aligning to TRBD1. V lost 10 bases and J lost 3; bases outside the gene matches: 14. Per the germline V gene, CDR1 is SNHLY and CDR2 is FYNNEI. There are 15 residues in the CDR3. Here the CDR3 reads CATFLRQGRDYGYTF. In DNA, the CDR3 is TGTGCCACCTTCCTCCGACAGGGAAGGGACTATGGCTACACCTTC.

This clone has just a few counts. V gene TRBV9 combines with J gene TRBJ1-4; a weak D match, TRBD1 (6 bases). Germline lookup yields CDR1 SGDLS and CDR2 YYNGEE. V lost 2 bases and J lost 8, with 22 bases in between. This CDR3 comprises 17 residues. CDR3 residues: CASSVGTGMMPWEKLFF. In DNA form, the CDR3 reads TGTGCCAGCAGCGTCGGAACAGGGATGATGCCATGGGAAAAACTGTTTTTT.

V usage is TRBV4-1 and J usage is TRBJ1-6, with D possibly matching TRBD1 (6 bases). The length of the CDR3 is 15 residues. Between the trimmed V and J ends, which lost 1 base and 7 bases, there was a span of 11 bases. The germline CDR1 and CDR2 sequences are MGHRA and YSYEKL. The CDR3 DNA is TGCGCCAGCAGCCAAGTGAGGCAGGGGAATTCACCCCTCCACTTT. Its translation is CASSQVRQGNSPLHF.

This chain joins TRBV15 and TRBJ1-1; 9 nucleotides match TRBD1. V lost 0 bases to trimming and J lost 5 bases; unmatched junction nucleotides: 16. The CDR3 covers 19 residues. Germline V gene sequence: CDR1 LNHNV, CDR2 YYDKDF (reference sequence). CDR3 nucleotides: TGTGCCACCAGCAGAGATCTTCGGGACAGGGCCCCTCGTACTACTGAAGCTTTCTTT. Its translation is CATSRDLRDRAPRTTEAFF.

The rearrangement joins TRBV5-1 to TRBJ2-3, with TRBD2 identical over 9 bases. The V and J ends lost 0 bases and 4 bases, in that order; junction bases with no gene match: 6. The CDR3 is made up of 16 amino acids. Germline V gene data show CDR1 as SGHRS and CDR2 as YFSETQ. CDR3 in amino acids: CASSLEGSGGADTQYF. DNA of the CDR3: TGCGCCAGCAGCTTGGAAGGTAGCGGGGGCGCAGATACGCAGTATTTT.

This clone has just one count. The chain has TRBV2 and TRBJ1-5, with 11 bases lining up with TRBD1. The CDR3 sequence is 16 residues long. Trimming took 5 bases from V and 3 from J; bases not matched to a gene: 6. CDR1 and CDR2 from the germline V gene are SNHLY and FYNNEI. The CDR3 region is CASSSGTGGYNQPQHF. CDR3 sequence (DNA): TGTGCCAGCAGTTCCGGGACAGGGGGTTACAATCAGCCCCAGCATTTT.

This chain uses TRBV5-1 with TRBJ1-1; the match to TRBD1 covers 8 bases. Per germline, CDR1 SGHRS and CDR2 YFSETQ. V lost 4 bases and J lost 4; bases outside the gene matches: 3. This CDR3 has 13 amino acids. The CDR3 sequence is CASSATGATEAFF. CDR3 nucleotide sequence: TGCGCCAGCAGCGCGACAGGGGCCACTGAAGCTTTCTTT.

The chain carries TRBV25-1 and TRBJ2-5; 7 bases align to TRBD2. The ends lost 7 bases at V and 13 bases at J; junction bases unmatched: 15. The length of the CDR3 is 13 residues. Looked up from germline, CDR1 is MGHDK and CDR2 is SYGVNS. The chain's CDR3 is CASNPEGGSETYF. The CDR3 DNA is TGTGCCAGCAACCCCGAAGGCGGGAGCGAGACGTACTTC.

This clone was seen a handful of times. Distinct nucleotide sequences in the sample also encode this CDR3. The J gene is TRBJ1-2, the V gene TRBV6-1; 8 bases match TRBD1. Per germline, CDR1 MNHNS and CDR2 SASEGT. The CDR3 covers 14 residues. The trim removed 1 base at V and 2 bases at J, leaving 0 bases unmatched. Here the CDR3 DNA reads TGTGCCAGCAGTGAAGGGGACAGGAACTATGGCTACACCTTC. This translates into CASSEGDRNYGYTF.

The chain is built from TRBV19 and TRBJ2-1; TRBD1 aligns across 10 bases. Germline lookup yields CDR1 LNHDA and CDR2 SQIVND (reference sequence). This CDR3 contains 14 residues. V trimming: 5 bases; J trimming: 9 bases; junction bases outside the gene matches: 7. CDR3: CASSWGQGMGEQFF. The CDR3 coding sequence is TGTGCCAGTAGTTGGGGACAGGGGATGGGTGAGCAGTTCTTC. The full variable domain, in which reference TRBV19 and TRBJ2-1 provide the parts outside the CDR3, is DGGITQSPKYLFRKEGQNVTLSCEQNLNHDAMYWYRQDPGQGLRLIYYSQIVNDFQKGDIAEGYSVSREKKESFPLTVTSAQKNPTAFYLCASSWGQGMGEQFFGPGTRLTVL.

V and J are TRBV6-6 and TRBJ2-1; D is undetermined. Deletions cut 4 bases from V and 4 bases from J, with 5 bases between. Germline V gives CDR1 MNHNY, CDR2 SVGAGI (reference sequence). The CDR3 covers 12 residues. The chain's CDR3 is CASSSLYNEQFF. The CDR3 DNA follows: TGTGCCAGCAGTTCTCTTTACAATGAGCAGTTCTTC.

The genes are TRBV12-5 and TRBJ1-1; D not resolved. Trimming took off 2 bases at V and 9 bases at J, with 7 bases between the two ends. The CDR3 contains 11 residues. Per germline, CDR1 LGHNT and CDR2 FRNRAP. The CDR3 nucleotides read TGTGCTAGTGGTTTGCAGTATCAAGCTTTCTTT. Residues: CASGLQYQAFF. The full variable domain, with the rest looked up from reference TRBV12-5 and TRBJ1-1, is DARVTQTPRHKVTEMGQEVTMRCQPILGHNTVFWYRQTMMQGLELLAYFRNRAPLDDSGMPKDRFSAEMPDATLATLKIQPSEPRDSAVYFCASGLQYQAFFGQGTRLTVV.

In its sample, this clone was seen a few times. V is TRBV5-1 and J is TRBJ1-1, with D perhaps TRBD1 (6 bases). The CDR3 runs 13 residues. Germline CDR1 reads SGHRS; CDR2 reads YFSETQ. The V gene lost 0 bases and the J gene lost 6 bases, with 9 bases spanning the gap. The DNA for the CDR3 is TGCGCCAGCAGCTTGGCCAGGGGCCCTGAAGCTTTCTTT. This codes for CASSLARGPEAFF.

The chain has TRBV7-8 and TRBJ2-1; no reliable D call. The CDR3 totals 15 residues. V lost 3 bases and J lost 0, with 9 bases in between. Germline V gene lookup returns CDR1 SGHVS and CDR2 FQNEAQ. The CDR3 nucleotides read TGTGCCAGCAGCTTTGACATGAGCTCCTACAATGAGCAGTTCTTC. It specifies CASSFDMSSYNEQFF. The full variable domain, rest sourced from reference TRBV7-8 and TRBJ2-1, is GAGVSQSPRYKVAKRGQDVALRCDPISGHVSLFWYQQALGQGPEFLTYFQNEAQLDKSGLPSDRFFAERPEGSVSTLKIQRTQQEDSAVYLCASSFDMSSYNEQFFGPGTRLTVL.

The chain links TRBV6-6 to TRBJ2-1; 7 bases line up with TRBD2. There are 14 residues in the CDR3. In germline, CDR1 is MNHNY, CDR2 SVGAGI (reference sequence). Trimming took 10 bases from V and 1 from J; bases not matched to a gene: 7. The CDR3 DNA reads TGTGCCACCATCCCCGGGGGGTCCTACAATGAGCAGTTCTTC. Translation: CATIPGGSYNEQFF.

The V and J genes are TRBV4-3 and TRBJ2-3, with TRBD1 as a possible D gene (6 bases). The ends were cut back, 1 base at V and 6 bases at J, with 20 bases in the middle. CDR3 length equals 17 residues. Germline CDR1 reads LGHNA; CDR2 reads YSLEER. CDR3 in amino acids: CASSQGGQGTVEDTQYF. CDR3 in DNA: TGCGCCAGCAGCCAAGGGGGGCAGGGTACGGTCGAGGATACGCAGTATTTT.